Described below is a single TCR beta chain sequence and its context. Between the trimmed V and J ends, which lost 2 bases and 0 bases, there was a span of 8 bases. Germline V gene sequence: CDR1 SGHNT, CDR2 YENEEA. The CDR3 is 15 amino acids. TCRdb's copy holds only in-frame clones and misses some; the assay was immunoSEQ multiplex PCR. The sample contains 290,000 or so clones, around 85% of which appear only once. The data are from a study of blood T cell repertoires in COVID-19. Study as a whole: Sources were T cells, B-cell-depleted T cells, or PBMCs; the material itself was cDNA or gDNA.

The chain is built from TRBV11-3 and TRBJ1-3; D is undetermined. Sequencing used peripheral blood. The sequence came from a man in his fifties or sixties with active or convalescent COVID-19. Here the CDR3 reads CASSLRGNSGNTIYF. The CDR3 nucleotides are TGTGCCAGCAGCTTACGGGGAAACTCTGGAAACACCATATATTTT.